The next 9 T cell receptor beta chains were all read from a single sample in a study of cytotoxic CD8 clonotypes in ibrutinib-treated CLL. TCRdb keeps only in-frame clones here, not all; method: immunoSEQ multiplex PCR. The sample contains about 25,000 clones, 65% to 80% of which appear only once. Source: PBMCs, taken after 12 months of ibrutinib treatment. The origin of the receptors is a human donor with chronic lymphocytic leukemia.

The chain employs TRBV10-2 and TRBJ2-7; perhaps TRBD1 as D (6 bases). V was pared by 7 bases and J by 0 bases, with 16 bases between. Looked up from germline, CDR1 is WSHSY and CDR2 is SAAADI. The CDR3 sequence is 15 residues long. CDR3 sequence reads: CASKPKGGYSYEQYF. The CDR3 DNA reads as TGCGCCAGCAAACCCAAAGGGGGTTACTCCTACGAGCAGTACTTC.

The gene calls are TRBV6-1 and TRBJ1-1, with D maybe TRBD1 (5 bases). V was pared by 8 bases and J by 0 bases, with 13 bases between. The CDR3 has 14 amino acids. CDR1 is MNHNS, CDR2 SASEGT, per germline. The CDR3 bases are TGTGCCAGCGGACAACACTCAGTGAACACTGAAGCTTTCTTT. This encodes CASGQHSVNTEAFF.

The chain has TRBV19 and TRBJ1-5, with no clear D. V was shortened by 5 bases and J by 2 bases, with 7 bases between the two germline ends. This CDR3 is 13 amino acids long. CDR1 LNHDA and CDR2 SQIVND come from the germline V gene (reference sequence). The CDR3 reads CASSASGNQPQHF. The CDR3 DNA is TGTGCCAGTAGTGCCTCCGGCAATCAGCCCCAGCATTTT.

The J gene is TRBJ1-2, the V gene TRBV6-5; D possibly corresponds to TRBD1 (5 bases). The CDR3 totals 14 residues. Germline values: CDR1 MNHEY, CDR2 SVGAGI. V dropped 5 bases and J dropped 8 bases, with 18 bases sitting between them. The CDR3 coding sequence is TGTGCCAGCAGTCGAACCCCTGACCAGGGAGGCTACACCTTC. Residues: CASSRTPDQGGYTF.

There are a few counts of this clone. This chain connects TRBV11-2 to TRBJ2-4; unclear D gene. V shed 2 bases and J shed 4 bases, with 3 bases lying between them. The CDR3 has 12 amino acids. CDR1 and CDR2 (germline): SGHAT, FQNNGV. The DNA for the CDR3 is TGTGCCAGCAGCTTAACTAAAAACATTCAGTACTTC. Amino acid sequence: CASSLTKNIQYF.

This clone was found a few times. The chain recombines TRBV4-3 with TRBJ1-4; a possible D gene is TRBD1 (5 bases). This CDR3 comprises 17 residues. Germline V gene lookup returns CDR1 LGHNA and CDR2 YSLEER. Trimming removed 0 bases from V and 0 bases from J, with 11 bases in between. CDR3 amino acids: CASSQDPRAATNEKLFF. CDR3 nucleotide sequence: TGCGCCAGCAGCCAAGATCCCAGGGCTGCAACTAATGAAAAACTGTTTTTT.

The genes are TRBV6-5 and TRBJ1-5; the D is unclear. In germline, CDR1 is MNHEY, CDR2 SVGAGI. The CDR3 runs to 15 residues. V was cut by 3 bases and J by 0 bases, with 9 bases left in between. CDR3 protein: CASSYGKGSNQPQHF. The CDR3 coding sequence is TGTGCCAGCAGTTATGGCAAAGGTAGCAATCAGCCCCAGCATTTT.

The chain is built from TRBV11-3 and TRBJ2-2; TRBD2 agrees at 8 bases. The V gene end was trimmed by 4 bases and the J gene end by 0 bases; junction bases not matched to a gene: 10. The CDR3 has 18 amino acids. From germline, CDR1 is SGHNT and CDR2 YENEEA. CDR3 DNA sequence: TGTGCCAGCAGCTCCTCCCGGACTAGCCAGGCGAACACCGGGGAGCTGTTTTTT. This gives the protein CASSSSRTSQANTGELFF.

This clone was seen a single time. The V gene is TRBV6-5, the J gene TRBJ1-2, with D possibly matching TRBD1 (5 bases). The CDR3 loop spans 15 amino acids. V was cut by 3 bases and J by 3 bases, with 14 bases left in between. CDR1 MNHEY and CDR2 SVGAGI come from the germline V gene. For the CDR3, the DNA is TGTGCCAGCAGTTATATGAGACAGCGATACTATGGCTACACCTTC. It codes for CASSYMRQRYYGYTF.